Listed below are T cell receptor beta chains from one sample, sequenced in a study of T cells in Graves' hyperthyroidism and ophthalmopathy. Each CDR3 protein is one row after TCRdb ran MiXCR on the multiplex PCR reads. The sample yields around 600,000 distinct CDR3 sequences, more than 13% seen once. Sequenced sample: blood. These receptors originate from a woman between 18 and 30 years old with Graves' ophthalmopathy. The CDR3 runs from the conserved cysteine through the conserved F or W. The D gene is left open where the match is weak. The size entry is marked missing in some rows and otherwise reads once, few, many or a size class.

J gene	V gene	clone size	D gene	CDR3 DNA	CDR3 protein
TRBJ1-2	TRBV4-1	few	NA	TGCGCCAGCAGCCAAGTCGGTGGCAGGGCCTTTAATGGCTACACCTTC	CASSQVGGRAFNGYTF
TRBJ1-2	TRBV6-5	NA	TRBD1	TGTGCCAGCAGTTACTCGGGACAGGCTTCCCATGGCTACACCTTC	CASSYSGQASHGYTF
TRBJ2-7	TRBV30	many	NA	TGTGCCTGGAACCCAGGAGCCTACGAGCAGTACTTC	CAWNPGAYEQYF
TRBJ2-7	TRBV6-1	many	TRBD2	TGTGCCAGCAGTGAAGCTAGCGGGAGCTCCTACGAGCAGTACTTC	CASSEASGSSYEQYF
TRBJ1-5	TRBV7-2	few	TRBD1	TGTGCCAGCAGCCGGAGCGTAGACAGGGATAGGGAGCCCCAGCATTTT	CASSRSVDRDREPQHF
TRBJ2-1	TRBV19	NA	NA	TGTGCCAGTAGCCAACCGGGACGGGGAGCCCTCAATGAGCAGTTCTTC	CASSQPGRGALNEQFF
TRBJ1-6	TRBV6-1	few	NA	TGTGCCAGCAGGTCTCGTCCCGGGGCCGGTCGGAATTCACCCCTCCACTTT	CASRSRPGAGRNSPLHF
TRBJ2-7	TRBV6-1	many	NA	TGTGCCAGCAGCGATCCCTACGAGCAGTACTTC	CASSDPYEQYF
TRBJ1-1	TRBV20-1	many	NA	TGCAGTGCAACTGGGCAGGGCGCGATGAACACTGAAGCTTTCTTT	CSATGQGAMNTEAFF
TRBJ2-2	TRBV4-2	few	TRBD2	TGTGCCAGCAGCGGGCGACTAGCGGGACAATCGGGTACCGGGGAGCTGTTTTTT	CASSGRLAGQSGTGELFF
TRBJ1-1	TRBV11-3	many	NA	TGTGCCAGCAGCACCGGACGAACGAACACTGAAGCTTTCTTT	CASSTGRTNTEAFF
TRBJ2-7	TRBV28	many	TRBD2	TGTGCCAGCATCCTGAGCGGGAGCGACGAGCAGTACTTC	CASILSGSDEQYF
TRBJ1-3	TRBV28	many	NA	TGTGCCAGCAGTCCCCACGGACGCTTAATGTCTATCTCTGGAAACACCATATATTTT	CASSPHGRLMSISGNTIYF
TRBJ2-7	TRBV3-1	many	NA	TGTGCCAGCAGCCATAGTCTGGACAGCCTAGCCGAGCAGTACTTC	CASSHSLDSLAEQYF
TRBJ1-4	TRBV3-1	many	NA	TGTGCCAGCAGCAACCGGGACCAGTCTAATGAAAAACTGTTTTTT	CASSNRDQSNEKLFF
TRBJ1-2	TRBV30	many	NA	TGTGCCTGGAGTGGGGCAGGGCGGTACTATGGCTACACCTTC	CAWSGAGRYYGYTF
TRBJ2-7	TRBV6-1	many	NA	TGTGCCAGCAGACCCCTGGGGCCGGGCTACGAGCAGTACTTC	CASRPLGPGYEQYF